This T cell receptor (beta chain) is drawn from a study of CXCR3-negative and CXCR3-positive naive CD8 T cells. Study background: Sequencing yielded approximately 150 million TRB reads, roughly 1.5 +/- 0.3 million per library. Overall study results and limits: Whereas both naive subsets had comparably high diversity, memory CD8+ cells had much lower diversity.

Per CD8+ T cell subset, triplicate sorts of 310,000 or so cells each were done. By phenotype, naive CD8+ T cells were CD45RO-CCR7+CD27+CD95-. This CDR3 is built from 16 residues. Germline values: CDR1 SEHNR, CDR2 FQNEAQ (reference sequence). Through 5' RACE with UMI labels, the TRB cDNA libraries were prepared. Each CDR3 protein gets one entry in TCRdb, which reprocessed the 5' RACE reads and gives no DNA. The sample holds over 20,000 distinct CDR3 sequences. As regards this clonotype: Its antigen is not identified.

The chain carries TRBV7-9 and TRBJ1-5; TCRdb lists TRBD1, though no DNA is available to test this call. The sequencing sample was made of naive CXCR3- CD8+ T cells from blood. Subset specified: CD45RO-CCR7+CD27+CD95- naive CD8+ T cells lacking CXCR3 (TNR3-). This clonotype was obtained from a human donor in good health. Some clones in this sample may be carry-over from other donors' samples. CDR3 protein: CASTPTGADSNQPQHF.